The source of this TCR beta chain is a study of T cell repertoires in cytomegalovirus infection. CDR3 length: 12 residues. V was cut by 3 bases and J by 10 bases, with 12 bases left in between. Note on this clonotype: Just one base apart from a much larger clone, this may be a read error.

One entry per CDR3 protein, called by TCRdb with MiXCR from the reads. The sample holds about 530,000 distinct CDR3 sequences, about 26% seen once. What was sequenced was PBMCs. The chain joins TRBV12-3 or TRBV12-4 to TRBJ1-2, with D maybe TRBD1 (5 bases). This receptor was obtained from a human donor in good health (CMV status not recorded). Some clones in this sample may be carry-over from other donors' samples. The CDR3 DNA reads TGTGCCAGCAGTTTGGGGGAGGTTGTCTACACCTTC. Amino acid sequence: CASSLGEVVYTF.